The rows below give T cell receptor beta chains drawn from one sample of a study of blood T cells in healthy people across ages. TCRdb processed the 5' RACE reads anew with MiXCR; each CDR3 protein has one entry. The sample shows nearly 800,000 distinct CDR3 sequences, 56% of them seen only once. Sequencing was done on a sample of blood. The receptors were sampled from a man between 40 and 49 years old in good health. Both conserved end residues are part of each CDR3. A D gene is named only where the DNA matches it firmly. Rows may omit the clone size; those that give it use once, few, many or a size class.

v_gene	d_gene	j_gene	abundance	CDR3aa	CDR3nt
TRBV6-5	-	TRBJ2-5	many	CASTDGIETQYF	TGTGCCAGCACCGACGGAATAGAGACCCAGTACTTC
TRBV6-5	-	TRBJ2-7	few	CASSEGGSYEQYF	TGTGCCAGCAGTGAGGGGGGATCCTACGAGCAGTACTTC
TRBV13	TRBD2	TRBJ2-1	-	CASSPSTSGRALEQFF	TGTGCCAGCAGCCCGAGCACTAGCGGGAGGGCCCTTGAGCAGTTCTTC
TRBV5-1	-	TRBJ2-1	-	CASSHRSINNEQFF	TGCGCCAGCAGCCACCGTTCCATTAACAATGAGCAGTTCTTC
TRBV12-3/TRBV12-4	-	TRBJ2-7	-	CASSLDWAYEQYF	TGTGCCAGCAGTCTTGACTGGGCCTACGAGCAGTACTTC
TRBV20-1	-	TRBJ2-7	-	CSAKRGLSTYEQYF	TGCAGTGCCAAGAGAGGACTGAGCACCTACGAGCAGTACTTC
TRBV12-3/TRBV12-4	TRBD1	TRBJ1-2	-	CASSSGTGIWYGHTF	TGTGCCAGCAGTTCCGGGACAGGGATTTGGTATGGCCACACCTTC
TRBV10-3	TRBD1	TRBJ2-5	few	CAISMGQGETQYF	TGTGCCATCAGCATGGGACAGGGTGAGACCCAGTACTTC
TRBV2	-	TRBJ2-1	few	CASTLNLYNEQFF	TGTGCCAGCACCCTGAATCTATACAATGAGCAGTTCTTC
TRBV3-1	TRBD2	TRBJ2-1	-	CASSQKTGTSGNEQFF	TGTGCCAGCAGCCAAAAGACCGGGACTAGTGGAAATGAGCAGTTCTTC
TRBV2	TRBD1	TRBJ2-2	-	CASSGLGQDGELFF	TGTGCCAGCAGTGGTTTAGGACAGGACGGGGAGCTGTTTTTT
TRBV9	-	TRBJ2-4	-	CAGSVGRGKEDIQYF	TGTGCCGGCAGCGTAGGCAGGGGCAAGGAGGACATTCAGTACTTC
TRBV7-8	-	TRBJ1-5	-	CVSSLVGGPVTDQPQHF	TGTGTCAGCAGCTTAGTAGGAGGCCCCGTGACGGATCAGCCCCAGCATTTT
TRBV20-1	TRBD2	TRBJ2-7	once	CSVSRAASGTYEQYF	TGCAGTGTCAGTAGGGCGGCTAGCGGGACATACGAGCAGTACTTC
TRBV6-5	-	TRBJ1-2	-	CASSHRGGGTYGYTF	TGTGCCAGCAGCCACCGGGGGGGAGGTACCTATGGCTACACCTTC
TRBV4-2	TRBD1	TRBJ2-6	few	CASSQQTGSGANVLTF	TGTGCCAGCAGCCAACAGACAGGGTCTGGGGCCAACGTCCTGACTTTC
TRBV20-1	TRBD1	TRBJ1-2	-	CSARVGGLNYGYTF	TGCAGTGCTAGAGTAGGGGGCCTAAACTATGGCTACACCTTC
TRBV4-2	TRBD1	TRBJ1-2	-	CASSQILGGGTGLTYTF	TGTGCCAGCAGCCAAATCCTTGGTGGCGGGACAGGCCTTACCTACACCTTC
TRBV20-1	TRBD1	TRBJ2-3	once	CSAQTGTGEWAAYTDTRYF	TGCAGTGCTCAAACCGGGACAGGGGAATGGGCAGCCTACACAGATACGCGGTATTTT
TRBV14	-	TRBJ2-7	few	CASSQPSPGAEQYF	TGTGCCAGCAGCCAACCCTCTCCGGGTGCCGAGCAGTACTTC
TRBV5-4	TRBD2	TRBJ2-3	-	CASSFLAGGLGTQYF	TGTGCCAGCAGCTTCCTAGCGGGAGGGCTGGGTACGCAGTATTTT
TRBV12-3/TRBV12-4	-	TRBJ1-2	-	CASTQPGGGYGYTF	TGTGCCAGCACCCAGCCGGGGGGCGGCTATGGCTACACCTTC
TRBV4-2	TRBD1	TRBJ2-5	-	CTSSKGTGEETQYF	TGTACCAGCAGCAAAGGGACAGGAGAAGAGACCCAGTACTTC
TRBV6-5	TRBD1	TRBJ2-1	few	CASTLQTGTNEQFF	TGTGCCAGCACCTTACAGACAGGGACAAATGAGCAGTTCTTC
TRBV5-6	TRBD1	TRBJ2-4	once	CASSLYLGQGFGEQYF	TGTGCCAGCAGCTTATATTTGGGACAGGGATTCGGAGAGCAGTACTTC
TRBV27	-	TRBJ2-1	-	CASSFTGNNEQFF	TGTGCCAGCAGCTTCACGGGAAACAATGAGCAGTTCTTC
TRBV5-5	TRBD2	TRBJ2-7	-	CASSAGLVYEQYF	TGTGCCAGCAGCGCGGGACTAGTGTACGAGCAGTACTTC
TRBV7-9	-	TRBJ1-5	-	CASRRGGNEQPQHF	TGTGCCAGCAGAAGGGGAGGGAACGAACAGCCCCAGCATTTT
TRBV3-1	TRBD2	TRBJ2-1	-	CASSQEALAGGRYNEQFF	TGTGCCAGCAGCCAAGAGGCACTTGCGGGGGGGCGGTACAATGAGCAGTTCTTC